Sequencing of this TCR beta chain was carried out in a study of human T cells and chemical hapten exposure. Study-wide results and caveats: No alteration of TCRs above 1 in 1000 frequency was seen with DPC sensitization. Expanded TCRs clustered into significantly more large CDR3 similarity groups than controls, the analysis revealed.

With respect to this clonotype: Antigen: not known.

TCRdb used MiXCR to reprocess the RACE reads, holding one entry per CDR3 protein. Among about 82,000 distinct CDR3 sequences listed, about 6.6% were seen once. Time point: patch test 2, 6 weeks after DPC sensitization. Treatment here: therapeutic diphenylcyclopropenone sensitization with weekly scalp DPC. The starting material was whole blood, obtained in connection with sensitization to the hapten diphenylcyclopropenone (DPC). The origin of this receptor is a woman aged 25 to 39 with alopecia areata. Some clones in this sample may be carry-over from other donors' samples.

CDR3 nucleotides: TGTGCCAGCAGTAAGGACAGGGGAGACTACGAGCAGTACTTC. It codes for CASSKDRGDYEQYF. The V gene is TRBV6-6, the J gene TRBJ2-7; 9 positions match TRBD1. The trim removed 5 bases at V and 3 bases at J, leaving 5 bases unmatched. The CDR3 sequence is 14 residues long. CDR1 MNHNY and CDR2 SVGAGI come from the germline V gene (reference sequence).